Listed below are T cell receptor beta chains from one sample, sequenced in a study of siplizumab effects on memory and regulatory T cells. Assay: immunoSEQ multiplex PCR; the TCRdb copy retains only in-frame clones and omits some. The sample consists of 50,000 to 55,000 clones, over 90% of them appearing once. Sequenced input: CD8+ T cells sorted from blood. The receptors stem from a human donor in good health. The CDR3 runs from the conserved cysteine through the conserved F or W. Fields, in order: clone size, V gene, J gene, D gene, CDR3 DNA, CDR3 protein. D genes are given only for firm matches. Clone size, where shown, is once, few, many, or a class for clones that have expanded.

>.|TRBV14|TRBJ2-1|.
TGTGCCAGCAGCCAGCGGGCGTACGACAATGAGCAGTTCTTC
CASSQRAYDNEQFF
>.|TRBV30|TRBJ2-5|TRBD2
TGTGCCTGGAGTGTACGAGCGGGAGGGCTGAAGACCCAGTACTTC
CAWSVRAGGLKTQYF
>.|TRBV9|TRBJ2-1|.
TGTGCCAGCAGCGTAGATCTAGTCAGTGAGCAGTTCTTC
CASSVDLVSEQFF
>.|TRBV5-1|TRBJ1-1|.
TGCGCCAGCAGCTTCAAGGGTTTATCGGACACTGAAGCTTTCTTT
CASSFKGLSDTEAFF
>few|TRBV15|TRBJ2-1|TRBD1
TGTGCCACCAGCAGAGATTTGGGGACAGGGGTCAATGAGCAGTTCTTC
CATSRDLGTGVNEQFF
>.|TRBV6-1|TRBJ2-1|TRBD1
TGTGCCAGCAGTGAAGCGGTCGACAGGGGGGACTACAATGAGCAGTTCTTC
CASSEAVDRGDYNEQFF
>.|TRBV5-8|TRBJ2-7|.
.
CASSLTFGQGRYEQYF
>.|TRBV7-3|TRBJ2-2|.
TGTGCCAGCAGCAAAACCACCGGGGAGCTGTTTTTT
CASSKTTGELFF
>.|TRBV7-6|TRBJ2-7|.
TGTGCCAGCAGCTTAAGGGAAACCTACGAGCAGTACTTC
CASSLRETYEQYF
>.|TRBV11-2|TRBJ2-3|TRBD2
TGTGCCAGCAGCTCCGGGACTAGCGGGAGAGTCGATACGCAGTATTTT
CASSSGTSGRVDTQYF
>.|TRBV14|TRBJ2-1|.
TGTGCCAGCAGCCAAGATTCGGGACCGCCCTACAATGAGCAGTTCTTC
CASSQDSGPPYNEQFF
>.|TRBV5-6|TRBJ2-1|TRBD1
TGTGCCAGCAACACAAGACAGGGGGACTACAATGAGCAGTTCTTC
CASNTRQGDYNEQFF
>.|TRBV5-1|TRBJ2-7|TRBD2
TGCGCCAGCAGCTTTGAGCGGGAGTTCTACGAGCAGTACTTC
CASSFEREFYEQYF
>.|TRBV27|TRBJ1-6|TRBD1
TGTGCCAGCAGTCCCACGGACAGGAGCTCCTATAATTCACCCCTCCACTTT
CASSPTDRSSYNSPLHF
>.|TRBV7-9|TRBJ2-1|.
TGTGCCAGCAGCCAATCCTGGACCGCCAATGAGCAGTTCTTC
CASSQSWTANEQFF
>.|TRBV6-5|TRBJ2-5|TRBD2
TGTGCCAGCAGTTACTCCGGGGGGGAAGAGACCCAGTACTTC
CASSYSGGEETQYF
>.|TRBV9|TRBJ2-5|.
TGTGCCAGCAGCGTAGGGGCTAGGCCGGAAGAGACCCAGTACTTC
CASSVGARPEETQYF
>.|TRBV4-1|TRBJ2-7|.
TGCGCCACCTCCCAAAAAATCAGCTCCTACGAGCAGTACTTC
CATSQKISSYEQYF